This T cell receptor beta chain was observed in a study of CD8 T cells in ankylosing spondylitis. From the 5' RACE reads, TCRdb called clonotypes with MiXCR, one entry per CDR3 protein. Altogether roughly 150,000 distinct CDR3 sequences are present, roughly 34% being singletons, with the ten largest covering approximately 5.9%. The CDR3 extends over 16 amino acids. V gave up 6 bases and J gave up 0 bases, with 14 bases separating them. The sequenced sample consisted of synovial fluid, either unsorted or a sorted T cell fraction (not recorded which). The sequence came from a male donor with ankylosing spondylitis. V and J are TRBV12-3 or TRBV12-4 and TRBJ1-4, with D perhaps TRBD1 (5 bases). The CDR3 sequence is CASSHGHPATNEKLFF. The CDR3 DNA reads TGTGCCAGCAGCCACGGACACCCTGCAACTAATGAAAAACTGTTTTTT.